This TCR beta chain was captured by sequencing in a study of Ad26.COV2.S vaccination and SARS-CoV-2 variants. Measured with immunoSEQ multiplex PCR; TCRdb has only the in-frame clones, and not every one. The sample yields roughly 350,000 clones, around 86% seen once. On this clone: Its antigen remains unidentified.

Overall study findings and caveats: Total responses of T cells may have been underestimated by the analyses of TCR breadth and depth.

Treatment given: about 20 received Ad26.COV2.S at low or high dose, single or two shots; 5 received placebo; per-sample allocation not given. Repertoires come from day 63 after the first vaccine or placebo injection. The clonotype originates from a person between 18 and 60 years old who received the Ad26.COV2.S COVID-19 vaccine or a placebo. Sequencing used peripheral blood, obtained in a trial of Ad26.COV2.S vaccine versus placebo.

In DNA form, the CDR3 reads TGCAGCGTTGAAGATTGGGGAGTCGACACCATATATTTT. Translating it yields CSVEDWGVDTIYF. This chain connects TRBV29-1 to TRBJ1-3; no clear D gene. CDR1 and CDR2 (germline): SQVTM, ANQGSEA. V was cut by 0 bases and J by 8 bases, with 11 bases left in between. This CDR3 spans 13 amino acids.